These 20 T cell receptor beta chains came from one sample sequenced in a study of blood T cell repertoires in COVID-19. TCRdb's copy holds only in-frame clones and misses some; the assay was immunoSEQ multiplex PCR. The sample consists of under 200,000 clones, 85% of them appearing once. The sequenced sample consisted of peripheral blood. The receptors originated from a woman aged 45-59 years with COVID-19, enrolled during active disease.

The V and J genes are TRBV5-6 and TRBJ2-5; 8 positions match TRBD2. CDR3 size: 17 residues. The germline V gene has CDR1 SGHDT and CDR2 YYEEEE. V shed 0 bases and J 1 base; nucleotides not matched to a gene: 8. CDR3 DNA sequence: TGTGCCAGCAGCTTGGGGGTAGCGGGGACGCGCCAAGAGACCCAGTACTTC. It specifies CASSLGVAGTRQETQYF.

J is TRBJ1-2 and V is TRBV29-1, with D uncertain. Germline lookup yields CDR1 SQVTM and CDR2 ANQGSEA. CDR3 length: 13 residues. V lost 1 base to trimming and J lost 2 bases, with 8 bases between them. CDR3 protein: CSVEGVLNYGYTF. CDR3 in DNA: TGCAGCGTTGAAGGAGTTCTGAACTATGGCTACACCTTC.

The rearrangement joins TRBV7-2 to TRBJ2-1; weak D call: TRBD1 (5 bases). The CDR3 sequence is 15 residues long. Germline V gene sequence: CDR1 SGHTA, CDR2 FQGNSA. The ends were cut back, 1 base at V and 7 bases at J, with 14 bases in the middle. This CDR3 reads CASSLDRTIRNEQFF. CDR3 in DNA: TGTGCCAGCAGCTTAGATCGGACAATTAGGAATGAGCAGTTCTTC.

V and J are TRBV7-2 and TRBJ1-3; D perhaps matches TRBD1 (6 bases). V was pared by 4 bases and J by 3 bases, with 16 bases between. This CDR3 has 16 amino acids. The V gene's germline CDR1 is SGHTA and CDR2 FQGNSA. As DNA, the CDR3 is TGTGCCAGCAGCTCCCCTGCTAGGACAGATGGAAACACCATATATTTT. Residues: CASSSPARTDGNTIYF.

In nucleotides, the CDR3 is TGTGCCAGCAGCTTAATAAGCGGACCGAACACCGGGGAGCTGTTTTTT. Translated, it gives CASSLISGPNTGELFF. This chain links TRBV13 with TRBJ2-2; D perhaps matches TRBD2 (5 bases). Trimming took 2 bases from V and 0 from J, leaving 10 bases between them. The germline gives CDR1 PRHDT, CDR2 FYEKMQ (reference sequence). The CDR3 length is 16 residues.

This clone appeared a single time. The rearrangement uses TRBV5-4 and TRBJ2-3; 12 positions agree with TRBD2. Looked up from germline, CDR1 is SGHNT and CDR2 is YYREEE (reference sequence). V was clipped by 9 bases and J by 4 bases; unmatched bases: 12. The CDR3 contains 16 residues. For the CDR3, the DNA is TGTGCCACCACTACGCCCACTAGCGGGGGGCCAGATACGCAGTATTTT. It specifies CATTTPTSGGPDTQYF.

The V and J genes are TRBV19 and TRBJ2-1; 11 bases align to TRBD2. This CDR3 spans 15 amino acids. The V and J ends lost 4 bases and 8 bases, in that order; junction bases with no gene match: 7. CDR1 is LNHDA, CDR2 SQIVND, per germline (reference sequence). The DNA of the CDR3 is TGTGCCAGTAGTAAAGTAGCGGGGGGGTGGTATGAGCAGTTCTTC. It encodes CASSKVAGGWYEQFF.

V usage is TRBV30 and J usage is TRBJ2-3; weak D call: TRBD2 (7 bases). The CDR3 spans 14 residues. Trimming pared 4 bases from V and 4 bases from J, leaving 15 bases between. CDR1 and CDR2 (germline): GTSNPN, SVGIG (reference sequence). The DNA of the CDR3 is TGTGCCTGGACCTATTGGGGGGGCGCAGATACGCAGTATTTT. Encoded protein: CAWTYWGGADTQYF. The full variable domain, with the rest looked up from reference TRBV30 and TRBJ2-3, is SQTIHQWPATLVQPVGSPLSLECTVEGTSNPNLYWYRQAAGRGLQLLFYSVGIGQISSEVPQNLSASRPQDRQFILSSKKLLLSDSGFYLCAWTYWGGADTQYFGPGTRLTVL.

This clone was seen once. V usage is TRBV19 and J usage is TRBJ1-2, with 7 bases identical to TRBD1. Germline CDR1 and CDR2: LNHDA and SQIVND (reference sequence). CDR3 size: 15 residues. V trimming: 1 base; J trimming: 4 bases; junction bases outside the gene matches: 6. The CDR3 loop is CASSIAARDSYGYTF. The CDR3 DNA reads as TGTGCCAGTAGTATAGCGGCGAGGGACAGCTATGGCTACACCTTC.

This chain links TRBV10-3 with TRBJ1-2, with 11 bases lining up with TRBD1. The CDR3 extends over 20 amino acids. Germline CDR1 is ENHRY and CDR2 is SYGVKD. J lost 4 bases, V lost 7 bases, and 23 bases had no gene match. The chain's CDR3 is CAITPSAGLDRGRGGYGYTF. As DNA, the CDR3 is TGTGCCATCACTCCTTCCGCCGGCCTGGACAGGGGGCGAGGGGGCTATGGCTACACCTTC.

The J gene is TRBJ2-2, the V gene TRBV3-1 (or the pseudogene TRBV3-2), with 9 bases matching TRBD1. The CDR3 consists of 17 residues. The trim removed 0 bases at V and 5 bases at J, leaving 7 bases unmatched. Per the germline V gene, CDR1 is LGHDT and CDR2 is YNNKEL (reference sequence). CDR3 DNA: TGTGCCAGCAGCCAAGATACGGGGACAGGGTGGACCGGGGAGCTGTTTTTT. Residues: CASSQDTGTGWTGELFF.

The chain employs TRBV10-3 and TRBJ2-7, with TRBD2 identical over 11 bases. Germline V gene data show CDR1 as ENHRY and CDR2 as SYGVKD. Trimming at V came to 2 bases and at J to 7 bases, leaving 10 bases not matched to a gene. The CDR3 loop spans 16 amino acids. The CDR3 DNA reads TGTGCCATCAGTGAGGAGGGTAGCGGGGGGGCCGCGGAGCAGTACTTC. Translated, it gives CAISEEGSGGAAEQYF.

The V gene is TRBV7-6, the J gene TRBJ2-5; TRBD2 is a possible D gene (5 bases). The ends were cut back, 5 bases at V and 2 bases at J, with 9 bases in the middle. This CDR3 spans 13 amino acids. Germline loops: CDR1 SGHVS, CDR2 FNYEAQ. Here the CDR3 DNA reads TGTGCCAGCAGCCAAGGGAGACAAGAGACCCAGTACTTC. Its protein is CASSQGRQETQYF. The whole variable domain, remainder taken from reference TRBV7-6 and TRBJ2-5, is GAGVSQSPRYKVTKRGQDVALRCDPISGHVSLYWYRQALGQGPEFLTYFNYEAQQDKSGLPNDRFSAERPEGSISTLTIQRTEQRDSAMYRCASSQGRQETQYFGPGTRLLVL.

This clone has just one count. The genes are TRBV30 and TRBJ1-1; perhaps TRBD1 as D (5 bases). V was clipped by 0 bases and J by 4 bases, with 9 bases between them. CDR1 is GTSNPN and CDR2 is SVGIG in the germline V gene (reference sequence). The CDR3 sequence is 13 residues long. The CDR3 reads CAWSVMGGTEAFF. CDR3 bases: TGTGCCTGGAGTGTAATGGGGGGCACTGAAGCTTTCTTT.

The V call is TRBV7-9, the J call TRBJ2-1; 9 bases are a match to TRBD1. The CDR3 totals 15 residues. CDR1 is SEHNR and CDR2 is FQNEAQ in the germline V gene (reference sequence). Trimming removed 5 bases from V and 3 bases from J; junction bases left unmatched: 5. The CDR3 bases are TGTGCCAGCAGCCCACCGGGACAGGGCTACAATGAGCAGTTCTTC. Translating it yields CASSPPGQGYNEQFF.

The CDR3 nucleotides read TGTGCCAGCTCACCTACCCGACAGGGTTCCGGGGAGCTGTTTTTT. This gives the protein CASSPTRQGSGELFF. The chain combines TRBV18 with TRBJ2-2; TRBD1 matches at 7 bases. Germline CDR1 is KGHSH and CDR2 is LQKENI. V lost 3 bases, J lost 6 bases, and 7 bases stayed unmatched. This CDR3 comprises 15 residues.

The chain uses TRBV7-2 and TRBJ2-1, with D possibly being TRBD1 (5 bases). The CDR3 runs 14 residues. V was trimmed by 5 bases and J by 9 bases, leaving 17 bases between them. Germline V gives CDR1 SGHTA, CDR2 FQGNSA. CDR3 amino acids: CASSTFREIGEQFF. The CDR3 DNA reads TGTGCCAGCAGCACATTCAGGGAAATAGGTGAGCAGTTCTTC.

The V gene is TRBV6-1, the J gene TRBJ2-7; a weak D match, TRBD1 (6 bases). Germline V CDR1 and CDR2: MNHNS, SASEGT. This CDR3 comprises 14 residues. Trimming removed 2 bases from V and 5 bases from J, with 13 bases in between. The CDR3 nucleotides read TGTGCCAGCAGTGAACCGGGACAATCGGACGAGCAGTACTTC. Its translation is CASSEPGQSDEQYF.

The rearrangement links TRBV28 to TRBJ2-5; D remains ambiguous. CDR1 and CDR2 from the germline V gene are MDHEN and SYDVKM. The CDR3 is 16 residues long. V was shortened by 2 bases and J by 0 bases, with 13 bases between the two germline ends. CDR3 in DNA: TGTGCCAGCAGTTTAAATGGCGGCGACTACCAAGAGACCCAGTACTTC. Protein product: CASSLNGGDYQETQYF.

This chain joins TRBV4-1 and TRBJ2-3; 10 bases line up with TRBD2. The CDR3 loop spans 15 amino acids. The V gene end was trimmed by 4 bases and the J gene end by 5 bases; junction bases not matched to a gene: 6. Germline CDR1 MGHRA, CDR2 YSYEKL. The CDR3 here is CASSPISGGIDTQYF. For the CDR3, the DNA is TGCGCCAGCAGCCCCATTAGCGGGGGGATAGATACGCAGTATTTT.